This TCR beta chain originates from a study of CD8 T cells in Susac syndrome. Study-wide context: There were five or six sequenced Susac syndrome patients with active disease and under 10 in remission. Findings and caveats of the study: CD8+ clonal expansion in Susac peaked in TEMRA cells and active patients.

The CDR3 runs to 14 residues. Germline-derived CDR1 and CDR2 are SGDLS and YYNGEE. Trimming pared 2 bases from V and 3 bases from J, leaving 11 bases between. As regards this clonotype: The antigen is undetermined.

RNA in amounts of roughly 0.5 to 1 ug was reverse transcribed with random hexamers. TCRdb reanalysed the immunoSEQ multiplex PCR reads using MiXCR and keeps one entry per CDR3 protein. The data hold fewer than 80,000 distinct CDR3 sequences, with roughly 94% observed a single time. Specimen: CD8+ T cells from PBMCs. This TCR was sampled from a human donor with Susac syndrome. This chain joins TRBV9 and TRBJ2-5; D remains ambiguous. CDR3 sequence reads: CASSVGLSKETQYF. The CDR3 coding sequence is TGTGCCAGCAGCGTGGGCCTATCCAAAGAGACCCAGTACTTC.